This entry lists 6 T cell receptor beta chains sequenced from one sample in a study of blood T cell repertoires in COVID-19. Only in-frame clones appear in the TCRdb table, and some are missing; sequencing was by immunoSEQ multiplex PCR. The profile shows fewer than 200,000 clones, approximately 81% of them singletons. Material for sequencing was peripheral blood. The receptors were sampled from a woman in her 50s with COVID-19, enrolled during active disease.

The chain couples TRBV7-9 to TRBJ2-5; D ambiguous. Germline lookup yields CDR1 SEHNR and CDR2 FQNEAQ (reference sequence). V was trimmed by 4 bases and J by 6 bases, leaving 12 bases between them. The CDR3 extends over 13 amino acids. The DNA of the CDR3 is TGTGCCAGCAGCTCGGTAGCCGCCAAGACCCAGTACTTC. It is translated as CASSSVAAKTQYF. The whole variable domain, filled in from reference TRBV7-9 and TRBJ2-5, reads DTGVSQNPRHKITKRGQNVTFRCDPISEHNRLYWYRQTLGQGPEFLTYFQNEAQLEKSRLLSDRFSAERPKGSFSTLEIQRTEQGDSAMYLCASSSVAAKTQYFGPGTRLLVL.

This clone has just one count. The chain uses TRBV7-9 and TRBJ2-1; D uncertain. The CDR3 has 14 residues. From germline, CDR1 is SEHNR and CDR2 FQNEAQ (reference sequence). Trimming stripped 1 base from V and 2 bases from J, with 6 bases between. The CDR3 DNA sequence: TGTGCCAGCAGCTTAGTACCAGCCTACAATGAGCAGTTCTTC. It yields the protein CASSLVPAYNEQFF. Filled out from reference TRBV7-9 and TRBJ2-1, the complete variable domain reads DTGVSQNPRHKITKRGQNVTFRCDPISEHNRLYWYRQTLGQGPEFLTYFQNEAQLEKSRLLSDRFSAERPKGSFSTLEIQRTEQGDSAMYLCASSLVPAYNEQFFGPGTRLTVL.

V and J are TRBV5-3 and TRBJ2-3; D may be TRBD2 (5 bases). Being an ORF, TRBV5-3 has a function that is uncertain. The CDR3 totals 14 residues. Trimming stripped 6 bases from V and 0 bases from J, with 11 bases between. Here the CDR3 reads CARKLRASTDTQYF. The CDR3 DNA follows: TGTGCCAGAAAGTTGCGGGCTAGCACAGATACGCAGTATTTT.

The rearrangement uses TRBV4-2 and TRBJ1-1, with D perhaps matching TRBD1 (5 bases). Trimming left V 0 bases short and J 11 bases short, with 13 bases between. Germline values: CDR1 LGHNA, CDR2 YNFKEQ. There are 13 residues in the CDR3. This CDR3 is CASSQEQGTSAFF. CDR3 nucleotides: TGTGCCAGCAGCCAAGAGCAGGGCACAAGCGCTTTCTTT.

Concerning this clone: Germline and junction disagree at one end, which may indicate a read error. V is TRBV6-4 and J is TRBJ1-5; D is uncertain. The CDR3 length is 15 residues. The germline CDR1 and CDR2 sequences are MRHNA and SNTAGT. The chain's CDR3 is CASSDVHLDNQSQHF. The CDR3 nucleotides are TGTGCCAGCAGTGACGTCCATCTCGACAATCAGTCCCAGCATTTT.

The chain carries TRBV18 and TRBJ2-2; weak D call: TRBD2 (5 bases). The CDR3 is 13 amino acids. V shed 4 bases and J shed 8 bases, with 11 bases lying between them. Per the germline V gene, CDR1 is KGHSH and CDR2 is LQKENI. The CDR3 is CASSLARRGELFF. The CDR3 nucleotides are TGTGCCAGCTCACTCGCAAGGAGGGGGGAGCTGTTTTTT.